These 31 T cell receptor beta chains were sequenced from one sample in a study of blood T cell repertoires in COVID-19. Measured with immunoSEQ multiplex PCR; TCRdb has only the in-frame clones, and not every one. The sample comprises roughly 260,000 clones, around nine tenths of which are singletons, and around 9.5% rests with the top ten. The source material was peripheral blood. The origin of the receptors is a man aged 35-49 years who had recovered from COVID-19.

This clone was found once. The chain has TRBV4-3 and TRBJ1-2; 7 bases align to TRBD1. The CDR3 runs to 15 residues. V lost 2 bases, J lost 3 bases, and 6 bases stayed unmatched. The V gene's germline CDR1 is LGHNA and CDR2 YSLEER. CDR3 in DNA: TGCGCCAGCAGCCAACGACAGGGAAGTGACTATGGCTACACCTTC. Its translation: CASSQRQGSDYGYTF.

The chain has TRBV19 and TRBJ1-5; no clear D. CDR3 length: 13 residues. Per germline, CDR1 LNHDA and CDR2 SQIVND (reference sequence). V lost 6 bases and J 2 bases, leaving 8 bases between the germline ends. Here the CDR3 DNA reads TGTGCCAGTAGAACTCTGGGCAATCAGCCCCAGCATTTT. Protein product: CASRTLGNQPQHF.

V usage is TRBV10-2 and J usage is TRBJ2-5; 13 bases agree with TRBD2. The CDR3 has 17 amino acids. V lost 3 bases, J lost 4 bases, and 8 bases stayed unmatched. Germline-derived CDR1 and CDR2 are WSHSY and SAAADI. The CDR3 region is CASSELAGGVAPETQYF. The CDR3 nucleotides read TGCGCCAGCAGTGAACTAGCGGGGGGGGTAGCTCCAGAGACCCAGTACTTC.

The genes are TRBV6-1 and TRBJ2-7; TRBD1 matches at 8 bases. Trimming cost V 6 bases and J 6 bases; bases outside gene matches: 13. This CDR3 has 15 residues. Per the germline V gene, CDR1 is MNHNS and CDR2 is SASEGT. The CDR3 bases are TGTGCCAGCAGCTCCGGGACAGGAAGACCTCTCGAGCAGTACTTC. It yields the protein CASSSGTGRPLEQYF.

This chain connects TRBV7-6 to TRBJ2-7; a weak D match, TRBD2 (6 bases). CDR3 length: 13 residues. CDR1 is SGHVS and CDR2 is FNYEAQ in the germline V gene. The V end lost 5 bases, the J end lost 4 bases, and 12 bases lay between the germline ends. CDR3 amino acids: CASSPGLFYEQYF. In DNA form, the CDR3 reads TGTGCCAGCAGCCCCGGACTATTTTACGAGCAGTACTTC.

The chain uses TRBV5-1 and TRBJ2-7; 12 nucleotides align to TRBD2. V gave up 7 bases and J gave up 2 bases; unmatched junction bases: 19. This CDR3 region has 19 residues. Germline loops: CDR1 SGHRS, CDR2 YFSETQ. The CDR3 DNA sequence: TGCGCCAGCTCAGGGGTGGCGAAAACGAGACTAGCGGGAGCCTACGAGCAGTACTTC. It is translated as CASSGVAKTRLAGAYEQYF.

This sequence joins TRBV12-3 or TRBV12-4 and TRBJ2-7; D possibly corresponds to TRBD1 (5 bases). This CDR3 has 13 residues. V was cut by 4 bases and J by 2 bases, with 9 bases left in between. CDR3 bases: TGTGCCAGCAGTTCGACAGTAGCCTACGAGCAGTACTTC. Translated: CASSSTVAYEQYF.

The gene calls are TRBV5-1 and TRBJ1-2; 8 bases fit TRBD1. Germline trimming cut 0 bases from V and 6 bases from J; bases unmatched to any gene: 7. CDR1 is SGHRS and CDR2 is YFSETQ in the germline V gene. The CDR3 has 15 residues. The CDR3 sequence is CASSLDQGAGDGYTF. The CDR3 DNA reads as TGCGCCAGCAGCTTGGACCAGGGGGCAGGTGATGGCTACACCTTC.

CDR3: CATQRGGGQPQHF. The CDR3 DNA follows: TGTGCCACCCAAAGGGGGGGAGGGCAGCCCCAGCATTTT. The chain employs TRBV24-1 and TRBJ1-5, with D perhaps matching TRBD1 (6 bases). This CDR3 is 13 amino acids long. Trimming removed 9 bases at V and 7 bases at J, with 15 bases between. CDR1 and CDR2 from the germline V gene are KGHDR and SFDVKD.

The chain employs TRBV5-1 and TRBJ2-2, with no clear D. V lost 0 bases and J lost 11, with 11 bases in between. The CDR3 sequence is 13 residues long. Germline values: CDR1 SGHRS, CDR2 YFSETQ. The CDR3 protein is CASSLDVGFELFF. The CDR3 DNA follows: TGCGCCAGCAGCTTGGACGTCGGGTTCGAGCTGTTTTTT.

This clone appeared a few times. V usage is TRBV10-3 and J usage is TRBJ2-1; no definite D call. Germline CDR1 and CDR2: ENHRY and SYGVKD. Trimming cost V 4 bases and J 6 bases, with 13 bases left between them. This CDR3 has 14 amino acids. DNA of the CDR3: TGTGCCATCAGTGTTGGCCTCCAATCCAATGAGCAGTTCTTC. Encoded protein: CAISVGLQSNEQFF.

The chain joins TRBV5-6 to TRBJ1-3; no firm D call. Germline V gives CDR1 SGHDT, CDR2 YYEEEE. Trimming removed 1 base at V and 0 bases at J, with 5 bases between. This CDR3 spans 14 amino acids. In nucleotides, the CDR3 is TGTGCCAGCAGCTTGTTCAACTCTGGAAACACCATATATTTT. Encoded protein: CASSLFNSGNTIYF.

This chain connects TRBV7-9 to TRBJ1-4, with TRBD1 as a possible D gene (6 bases). This CDR3 has 17 amino acids. Germline V gene data show CDR1 as SEHNR and CDR2 as FQNEAQ (reference sequence). V was clipped by 5 bases and J by 0 bases, with 16 bases between them. The CDR3 sequence: CASSHQGSPATNEKLFF. CDR3 nucleotides: TGTGCCAGCAGCCATCAGGGGTCCCCCGCAACTAATGAAAAACTGTTTTTT.

V usage is TRBV6-5 and J usage is TRBJ2-7; 10 bases are shared with TRBD1. The J segment lost 4 bases and the V segment lost 6 bases, leaving 9 bases of the junction unmatched. Germline CDR1 and CDR2: MNHEY and SVGAGI. The CDR3 runs 15 residues. For the CDR3, the DNA is TGTGCCAGCAGCCAGACCGGGACAGGGGTTTACGAGCAGTACTTC. It codes for CASSQTGTGVYEQYF.

The CDR3 DNA is TGTGCCAGCAAGGAGGGGATCAATGGCTACACCTTC. Protein sequence: CASKEGINGYTF. This chain connects TRBV27 to TRBJ1-2; D perhaps matches TRBD1 (5 bases). V gave up 7 bases and J gave up 6 bases, with 12 bases separating them. The CDR3 runs to 12 residues. Germline values: CDR1 MNHEY, CDR2 SMNVEV (reference sequence).

The chain links TRBV27 to TRBJ2-7, with D possibly being TRBD1 (6 bases). This CDR3 spans 18 amino acids. Germline V CDR1 and CDR2: MNHEY, SMNVEV (reference sequence). V was clipped by 6 bases and J by 0 bases, with 24 bases between them. The CDR3 loop is CASRIPGQIFNPSYEQYF. Here the CDR3 DNA reads TGTGCCAGCAGAATTCCGGGACAAATATTCAACCCCTCCTACGAGCAGTACTTC.

The chain combines TRBV14 with TRBJ1-3, with D maybe TRBD1 (5 bases). The CDR3 runs to 15 residues. The ends were cut back, 2 bases at V and 9 bases at J, with 17 bases in the middle. Per the germline V gene, CDR1 is SGHDN and CDR2 is FVKESK. CDR3: CASSQRGTHDGTIYF. The CDR3 DNA reads TGTGCCAGCAGCCAAAGGGGCACGCACGATGGCACCATATATTTT.

The V and J genes are TRBV4-3 and TRBJ2-3, with 9 nucleotides matching TRBD2. The length of the CDR3 is 17 residues. The germline V gene has CDR1 LGHNA and CDR2 YSLEER. V was pared by 4 bases and J by 2 bases, with 10 bases of the junction left unmatched. CDR3 sequence: CASSPEPSGVTTDTQYF. The CDR3 DNA sequence: TGCGCCAGCAGCCCTGAACCTAGCGGGGTCACCACAGATACGCAGTATTTT.

The V gene is TRBV7-8, the J gene TRBJ2-7; the match to TRBD1 covers 10 bases. Germline CDR1 SGHVS, CDR2 FQNEAQ. The CDR3 is 15 amino acids. V was clipped by 6 bases and J by 2 bases; unmatched bases: 7. CDR3 loop: CASRSGTGATYEQYF. The CDR3 region has the DNA TGTGCCAGCAGATCCGGGACAGGGGCCACCTACGAGCAGTACTTC.

The rearrangement uses TRBV3-1 (or the pseudogene TRBV3-2) and TRBJ1-2; D is ambiguous. CDR3 length: 14 amino acids. Germline CDR1 LGHDT, CDR2 YNNKEL (reference sequence). The germline V and J ends were trimmed by 7 bases and 2 bases, with 14 bases remaining between them. CDR3 nucleotide sequence: TGTGCCAGCAAGCCGTCGGGAGGCAACTATGGCTACACCTTC. As protein: CASKPSGGNYGYTF.

In this sample, this clone turned up a few times. J is TRBJ2-1 and V is TRBV12-3 or TRBV12-4, with a tentative D call TRBD1 (6 bases). The CDR3 consists of 13 residues. Trimming pared 6 bases from V and 0 bases from J, leaving 6 bases between. For the CDR3, the DNA is TGTGCCAGCAGGGGGGCCTCCTACAATGAGCAGTTCTTC. This translates into CASRGASYNEQFF.

The rearrangement uses TRBV6-2 or TRBV6-3 and TRBJ2-1; 8 nucleotides match TRBD2. Germline values: CDR1 MNHEY, CDR2 SVGEGT. The ends lost 2 bases at V and 5 bases at J; junction bases unmatched: 8. This CDR3 comprises 16 residues. The CDR3 here is CASSYTGTRGDNEQFF. In nucleotides, the CDR3 is TGTGCCAGCAGTTACACCGGGACTAGGGGCGACAATGAGCAGTTCTTC.

This rearrangement joins TRBV4-3 to TRBJ1-6; D possibly corresponds to TRBD1 (5 bases). The V gene's germline CDR1 is LGHNA and CDR2 YSLEER. With 4 bases removed from V and 12 bases from J, the gap between germline ends came to 25 bases. The CDR3 is 17 residues long. The CDR3 coding sequence is TGCGCCAGCAGCCCCTCGCTTGGGTGGCTTGGGGGGGAACCCCTCCACTTT. Residues: CASSPSLGWLGGEPLHF.

The gene calls are TRBV13 and TRBJ2-1, with D possibly matching TRBD2 (6 bases). Germline values: CDR1 PRHDT, CDR2 FYEKMQ (reference sequence). CDR3 length: 17 residues. V lost 1 base and J lost 2, with 15 bases in between. The chain's CDR3 is CASSLEATGVAYNEQFF. The CDR3 nucleotides read TGTGCCAGCAGCTTAGAGGCCACGGGGGTCGCCTACAATGAGCAGTTCTTC.

The chain links TRBV29-1 to TRBJ2-5, with 10 bases aligning to TRBD1. Germline CDR1 and CDR2: SQVTM and ANQGSEA. V was pared by 7 bases and J by 4 bases, with 6 bases of the junction left unmatched. This CDR3 has 13 amino acids. CDR3 DNA sequence: TGCAGCGCTGGACAGGGGGTCCCAGAGACCCAGTACTTC. Translated, it gives CSAGQGVPETQYF.

The gene calls are TRBV19 and TRBJ2-7, with 8 positions matching TRBD1. The CDR3 runs 15 residues. Trimming cost V 6 bases and J 6 bases; bases outside gene matches: 13. CDR1 LNHDA and CDR2 SQIVND come from the germline V gene (reference sequence). The CDR3 DNA reads as TGTGCCAGTAGCCCCAGGGGGCTCCCGGACGGCGAGCAGTACTTC. Translating it yields CASSPRGLPDGEQYF.

This chain uses TRBV6-5 with TRBJ2-2; TRBD2 is a possible D gene (5 bases). This CDR3 is 14 amino acids long. Per germline, CDR1 MNHEY and CDR2 SVGAGI. Trimming removed 8 bases from V and 5 bases from J, with 15 bases in between. The chain's CDR3 is CASGLGGGTGELFF. DNA of the CDR3: TGTGCCAGCGGCCTCGGTGGCGGGACCGGGGAGCTGTTTTTT.

The genes are TRBV5-6 and TRBJ2-5; the D gene is possibly TRBD2 (6 bases). In germline, CDR1 is SGHDT, CDR2 YYEEEE. Trimming cost V 6 bases and J 5 bases, with 20 bases left between them. The CDR3 consists of 15 residues. This CDR3 reads CASNQRASWMETQYF. CDR3 in DNA: TGTGCCAGCAACCAGCGGGCTAGTTGGATGGAGACCCAGTACTTC.

This chain joins TRBV12-3 or TRBV12-4 and TRBJ1-3; a possible D gene is TRBD1 (5 bases). V was shortened by 8 bases and J by 0 bases, with 5 bases between the two germline ends. The CDR3 is 12 amino acids. As DNA, the CDR3 is TGTGCCAGCGACAGCTCTGGAAACACCATATATTTT. Its protein is CASDSSGNTIYF.

The chain recombines TRBV5-4 with TRBJ1-2, with D uncertain. Trimming took off 0 bases at V and 5 bases at J, with 8 bases between the two ends. The CDR3 is 13 residues long. Germline V gene sequence: CDR1 SGHNT, CDR2 YYREEE (reference sequence). CDR3 amino acids: CASSLAVSYGYTF. CDR3 coding DNA: TGTGCCAGCAGCTTGGCCGTTTCGTATGGCTACACCTTC.

This clone was picked up one time. The chain carries TRBV6-6 and TRBJ2-1; 11 bases are shared with TRBD2. The V gene end was trimmed by 5 bases and the J gene end by 10 bases; junction bases not matched to a gene: 10. The germline V gene encodes CDR1 MNHNY and CDR2 SVGAGI (reference sequence). CDR3 length: 15 amino acids. The CDR3: CASSHSGGAPSEQFF. In DNA form, the CDR3 reads TGTGCCAGCAGTCATAGCGGGGGGGCCCCTTCGGAGCAGTTCTTC.